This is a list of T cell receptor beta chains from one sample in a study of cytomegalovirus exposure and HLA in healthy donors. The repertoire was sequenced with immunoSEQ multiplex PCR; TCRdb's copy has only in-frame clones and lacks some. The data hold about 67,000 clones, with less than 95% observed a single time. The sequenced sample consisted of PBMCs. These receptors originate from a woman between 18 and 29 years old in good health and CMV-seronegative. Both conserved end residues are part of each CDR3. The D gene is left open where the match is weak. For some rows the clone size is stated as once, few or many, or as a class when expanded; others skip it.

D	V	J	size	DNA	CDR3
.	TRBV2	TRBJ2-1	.	TGTGCCAGCGCCCTCGGTGAGCAGTTCTTC	CASALGEQFF
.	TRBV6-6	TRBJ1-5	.	TGTGCCAGCAGTACGATCCAAAGGGGGACACCCCAGCATTTT	CASSTIQRGTPQHF
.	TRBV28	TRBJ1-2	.	TGTGCCACCAAGGAGGACGGGGATGGCTACACCTTC	CATKEDGDGYTF
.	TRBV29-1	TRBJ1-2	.	TGCAGCGCCCAAAACCCGGGGAGATTCTATGGCTACACCTTC	CSAQNPGRFYGYTF
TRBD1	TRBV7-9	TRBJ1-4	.	TGTGCCAGCAGCTACAGTCGGACAGGTGGTGAAAAACTGTTTTTT	CASSYSRTGGEKLFF
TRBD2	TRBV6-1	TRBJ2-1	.	TGTGCCAGCAGTGAAGCGGACGGGACTAGGAATGAGCAGTTCTTC	CASSEADGTRNEQFF
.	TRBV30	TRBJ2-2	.	TGTGCCTTACACAGGACCCAGATCGGAGGGGAGCTGTTTTTT	CALHRTQIGGELFF
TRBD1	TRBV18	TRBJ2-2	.	TGTGCCAGCTCGAACGACAGGGTTGGAAACACCGGGGAGCTGTTTTTT	CASSNDRVGNTGELFF
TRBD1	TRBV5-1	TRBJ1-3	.	TGCGCCAGCAGCTTGCAGGGGGCCTCTGGAAACACCATATATTTT	CASSLQGASGNTIYF
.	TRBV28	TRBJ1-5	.	TGTGCCAGCAGTCAGGGGAATTATCAGCCCCAGCATTTT	CASSQGNYQPQHF
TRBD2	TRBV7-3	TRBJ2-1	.	TGTGCCAGCAGCTCTACGGGACTAGCGGGGTGGAGACTGATCAATGAGCAGTTCTTC	CASSSTGLAGWRLINEQFF
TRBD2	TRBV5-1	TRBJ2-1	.	TGCGCCAGCAGCTTTACGAGGACTAGCGGGGGATCGTCCTACAATGAGCAGTTCTTC	CASSFTRTSGGSSYNEQFF
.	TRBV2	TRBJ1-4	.	TGTGCCAGCAGTGATTGGGGGCTCGTTGAAAAACTGTTTTTT	CASSDWGLVEKLFF
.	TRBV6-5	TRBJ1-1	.	TGTGCCAGCAACTCTGTGAACACTGAAGCTTTCTTT	CASNSVNTEAFF
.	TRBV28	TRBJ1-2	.	TGTGCCAGCAGTTTATCTCGGAGAAGCTATGGCTACACCTTC	CASSLSRRSYGYTF
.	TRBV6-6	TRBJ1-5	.	TGTGCCAGCAGGCAGGGACAATACAATCAGCCCCAGCATTTT	CASRQGQYNQPQHF
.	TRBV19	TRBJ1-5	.	TGTGCCAGTAGTCCCAGGGGCCCGAGCAATCAGCCCCAGCATTTT	CASSPRGPSNQPQHF
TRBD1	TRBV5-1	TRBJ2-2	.	TGCGCCAGCAGCCCCGAAACAGGGGCCTCAAACACCGGGGAGCTGTTTTTT	CASSPETGASNTGELFF
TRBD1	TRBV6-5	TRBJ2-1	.	TGTGCCAGCAGTCAAGACAGGGGCCGCAACAATGAGCAGTTCTTC	CASSQDRGRNNEQFF
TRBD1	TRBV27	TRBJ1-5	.	TGTGCCAGCAGTGGACAGGGGGCCCCCCAGCCCCAGCATTTT	CASSGQGAPQPQHF
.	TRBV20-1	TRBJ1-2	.	TGCAGCCTGACTCCTACGGATGGCTACACCTTC	CSLTPTDGYTF
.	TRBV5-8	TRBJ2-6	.	TGTGCCAGCAGCTTGGTAGGCAGCTCTGGGGCGGGAGTCCTGACTTTC	CASSLVGSSGAGVLTF
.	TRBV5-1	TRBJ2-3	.	TGCGCCAGCAGCTTGGAACGGTGGTCCTCCACAGATACGCAGTATTTT	CASSLERWSSTDTQYF
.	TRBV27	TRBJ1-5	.	TGTGCCAGCAGTTCGTCCTCCGGGGAGGTCAATCAGCCCCAGCATTTT	CASSSSSGEVNQPQHF
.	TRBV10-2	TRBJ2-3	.	TGCGCCAGCAGTGAAGGAGGCCCAAACACAGATACGCAGTATTTT	CASSEGGPNTDTQYF
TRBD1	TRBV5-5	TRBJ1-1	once	TGTGCCAGCAGCCGACAGGGAGTGAACACTGAAGCTTTCTTT	CASSRQGVNTEAFF
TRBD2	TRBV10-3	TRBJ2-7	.	TGTGCCATCAGGGGGACTAGCGGGGCCGGCGAGCAGTACTTC	CAIRGTSGAGEQYF
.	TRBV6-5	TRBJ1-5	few	TGTGCCAGCAGTTTCACAGTCTCCAATCAGCCCCAGCATTTT	CASSFTVSNQPQHF
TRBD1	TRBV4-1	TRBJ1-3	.	TGCGCCAGCAGCCACGGGACAGGGGGATCTTACGCTGGAAACACCATATATTTT	CASSHGTGGSYAGNTIYF
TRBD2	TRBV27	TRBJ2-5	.	TGTGCCAGCAGTTTCGTGCGGGGGGGCCAGGAGACCCAGTACTTC	CASSFVRGGQETQYF
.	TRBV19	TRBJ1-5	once	TGTGCCAGTAGTATACGGTCCGGCGGGGGGGCGCGTAAAGGCAATCAGCCCCAGCATTTT	CASSIRSGGGARKGNQPQHF
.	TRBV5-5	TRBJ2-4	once	TGTGCCAGCAGCTCGGGAAACATTCAGTACTTC	CASSSGNIQYF
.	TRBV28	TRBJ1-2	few	TGTGCCAGCAGTTTATCTGGGGGGGTGAATGCTGGCTACACCTTC	CASSLSGGVNAGYTF
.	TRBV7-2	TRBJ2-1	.	TGTGCCAGCAGCTTAACGAATAGCAGGCGGGGTGAGCAGTTCTTC	CASSLTNSRRGEQFF
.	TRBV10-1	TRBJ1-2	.	TGCGCCAGTTGCAGGGATCATGGCTACACCTTC	CASCRDHGYTF
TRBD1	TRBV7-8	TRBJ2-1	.	TGTGCCAGCAGCGACCGGGACAGAAGAAACAATGAGCAGTTCTTC	CASSDRDRRNNEQFF